This T cell receptor (beta chain) was captured by sequencing in a study of somatic mutations in cytotoxic T cells in rheumatoid arthritis. Clones were read by immunoSEQ multiplex PCR, and TCRdb kept only the in-frame ones, dropping some. The repertoire has roughly 15,000 clones, almost 85% of them found once; the top ten carry roughly 19%. In regard to this clone: Its antigen remains unknown.

Trimming took off 5 bases at V and 7 bases at J, with 14 bases between the two ends. The V gene's germline CDR1 is LNHDA and CDR2 SQIVND (reference sequence). This CDR3 region has 13 residues. Study observations and caveats: Adjustment for multiple comparisons was not applied to the slight TRBV07 underrepresentation observed in rheumatoid arthritis patients.

The TCR sequence derives from an adult with rheumatoid arthritis. The rearrangement joins TRBV19 to TRBJ2-5; perhaps TRBD2 as D (6 bases). The sequenced material came from CD8+ T cells sorted from blood. This CDR3 reads CASSPVQAGTQYF. The CDR3 coding sequence is TGTGCCAGTAGTCCCGTCCAAGCGGGGACCCAGTACTTC.